This TCR beta chain came from a study of CD8+CD57+ T cells in acquired aplastic anemia. Study details: Recorded DNA amounts for sorted CD4+ and CD8+ cells had an average of approximately 2.9 ug.

The length of the CDR3 is 14 residues. Germline-derived CDR1 and CDR2 are SEHNR and FQNEAQ (reference sequence). Deletions cut 4 bases from V and 2 bases from J, with 12 bases between. Profiling that covered TCR beta VDJ and CDR3 relied on genomic DNA as its template. TCRdb ran MiXCR on the reads and lists one entry per CDR3 protein. This sample has some 200,000 distinct CDR3 sequences, with 60% to 80% found just once. An expansion of CD8+CD57+ cells by flow cytometry had been shown in patients chosen for sequencing. The sequencing input was sorted CD4+, CD8+, or CD8+CD57+ T cells (not recorded which) from PBMCs. This TCR was sampled from a human donor with aplastic anemia. The rearrangement joins TRBV7-9 to TRBJ2-7; tentative D call: TRBD1 (6 bases). The CDR3 bases are TGTGCCAGCAGCTCTTGGACAGACACCTACGAGCAGTACTTC. Protein: CASSSWTDTYEQYF.